These 17 T cell receptor beta chains share one sample of origin, sequenced in a study of control samples from healthy donors and cancer patients. Profiling relied on immunoSEQ multiplex PCR, and the TCRdb table lists in-frame clones only, not all of them. The sample has some 150,000 clones; about nine tenths are singletons. The material sequenced was blood. The origin of the receptors is a young woman in good health.

The chain employs TRBV14 and TRBJ2-7, with D possibly TRBD2 on 5 matching bases. The CDR3 is 14 amino acids. V was cut by 1 base and J by 4 bases, with 11 bases left in between. Germline V gives CDR1 SGHDN, CDR2 FVKESK. The CDR3 region is CASSQGRTGYEQYF. CDR3 DNA sequence: TGTGCCAGCAGCCAAGGTCGGACGGGGTACGAGCAGTACTTC.

Notes on this clone: Other DNA sequences from this sample encode an identical CDR3 as well. V gene TRBV19 combines with J gene TRBJ1-1; D unresolved. CDR1 is LNHDA and CDR2 is SQIVND in the germline V gene (reference sequence). Between the trimmed V and J ends, which lost 3 bases and 1 base, there was a span of 6 bases. This CDR3 has 13 amino acids. For the CDR3, the DNA is TGTGCCAGTAGTATCGGTCGGAACACTGAAGCTTTCTTT. Protein product: CASSIGRNTEAFF.

The chain recombines TRBV5-8 with TRBJ1-6; tentative D call: TRBD1 (5 bases). Trimming pared 2 bases from V and 7 bases from J, leaving 10 bases between. There are 14 residues in the CDR3. Germline V gene lookup returns CDR1 SGHTS and CDR2 YDEGEE. CDR3 in amino acids: CASSFRAFNSPLHF. The DNA of the CDR3 is TGTGCCAGCAGCTTCAGGGCCTTCAATTCACCCCTCCACTTT.

The chain links TRBV6-2 or TRBV6-3 to TRBJ2-3, with 9 bases that match TRBD1. CDR3 size: 15 residues. J gave up 2 bases and V 5 bases, and 5 bases lay outside the gene matches. Germline lookup yields CDR1 MNHEY and CDR2 SVGEGT. The CDR3 bases are TGTGCCAGCAGTAGGGGGGACAGGGACACAGATACGCAGTATTTT. This codes for CASSRGDRDTDTQYF.

The rearrangement links TRBV11-3 to TRBJ1-1; the D gene is possibly TRBD1 (5 bases). The V gene lost 4 bases and the J gene lost 1 base, with 13 bases spanning the gap. CDR1 SGHNT and CDR2 YENEEA come from the germline V gene. The CDR3 covers 15 residues. CDR3 in amino acids: CASSSGLGENTEAFF. As DNA, the CDR3 is TGTGCCAGCAGCTCCGGTCTAGGGGAGAACACTGAAGCTTTCTTT.

V usage is TRBV24-1 and J usage is TRBJ1-5; 10 positions match TRBD1. Germline CDR1 reads KGHDR; CDR2 reads SFDVKD. The junction had 0 bases not matched to a gene; V was cut back by 0 bases and J by 2 bases. This CDR3 has 16 residues. The CDR3 region is CATSDLGTGGNQPQHF. Written as DNA, the CDR3 is TGTGCCACCAGTGATTTGGGGACAGGGGGCAATCAGCCCCAGCATTTT.

This clone was seen once. The same CDR3 also results from other DNA sequences found in this sample. V gene TRBV4-1 combines with J gene TRBJ2-7; D is unresolved. The CDR3 covers 13 residues. V was pared by 0 bases and J by 2 bases, with 5 bases between. The germline V gene encodes CDR1 MGHRA and CDR2 YSYEKL. CDR3 region: CASSQDRTYEQYF. The CDR3 DNA is TGCGCCAGCAGCCAAGATCGAACCTACGAGCAGTACTTC.

A single count supports this clone. Its ends do not fully match the called genes, so a read error is possible. The gene calls are TRBV6-2 or TRBV6-3 and TRBJ2-1; TRBD2 agrees at 10 bases. This CDR3 is built from 17 residues. Germline-derived CDR1 and CDR2 are MNHEY and SVGEGT. The DNA of the CDR3 is TGTGCCAGCAGTTCCCCCTATACTAGCGGGGCCGACAATGGGCAGTTCTTC. Its translation: CASSSPYTSGADNGQFF.

This clone was found once. The V gene is TRBV27, the J gene TRBJ2-3, with D uncertain. The CDR3 extends over 14 amino acids. Germline CDR1 is MNHEY and CDR2 is SMNVEV (reference sequence). Trimming took 2 bases from V and 0 from J, leaving 6 bases between them. The CDR3 protein is CASSLADSTDTQYF. CDR3 in DNA: TGTGCCAGCAGTTTAGCGGATAGCACAGATACGCAGTATTTT.

The rearrangement links TRBV12-5 to TRBJ2-2; 11 bases agree with TRBD1. With 6 bases clipped from V and 3 bases from J, the junction kept 3 bases outside the gene matches. The length of the CDR3 is 15 residues. Germline V gene data show CDR1 as LGHNT and CDR2 as FRNRAP. CDR3 in amino acids: CASGGQGVDTGELFF. DNA of the CDR3: TGTGCTAGTGGGGGACAGGGGGTCGACACCGGGGAGCTGTTTTTT.

The chain employs TRBV19 and TRBJ1-2; D might be TRBD1 (5 bases). CDR1 is LNHDA, CDR2 SQIVND, per germline (reference sequence). V dropped 5 bases and J dropped 4 bases, with 11 bases sitting between them. There are 13 residues in the CDR3. The CDR3 sequence: CASSAQVGYGYTF. For the CDR3, the DNA is TGTGCCAGTAGTGCACAGGTGGGCTATGGCTACACCTTC.

The chain recombines TRBV24-1 with TRBJ2-3; D is uncertain. V lost 0 bases to trimming and J lost 0 bases, with 6 bases between them. The CDR3 spans 15 residues. CDR1 and CDR2 (germline): KGHDR, SFDVKD. The CDR3 nucleotides read TGTGCCACCAGTGATTTGGGATCTAGCACAGATACGCAGTATTTT. This encodes CATSDLGSSTDTQYF.

This chain uses TRBV7-9 with TRBJ2-7; the match to TRBD1 covers 11 bases. The germline CDR1 and CDR2 sequences are SEHNR and FQNEAQ (reference sequence). The CDR3 consists of 16 residues. J was trimmed by 2 bases and V by 5 bases; bases with no gene match: 8. CDR3 sequence reads: CASSPRGQGAPYEQYF. The DNA for the CDR3 is TGTGCCAGCAGCCCAAGAGGACAGGGGGCCCCCTACGAGCAGTACTTC.

J is TRBJ2-7 and V is TRBV10-3; D is possibly TRBD2 (5 bases). CDR1 is ENHRY and CDR2 is SYGVKD in the germline V gene. CDR3 length: 12 residues. With 5 bases removed from V and 1 base from J, the gap between germline ends came to 6 bases. The DNA of the CDR3 is TGTGCCATCAGTAGCGGATCCTACGAGCAGTACTTC. As protein: CAISSGSYEQYF.

This clone was recorded only once. V and J are TRBV5-1 and TRBJ2-3; unclear D gene. The V end lost 0 bases, the J end lost 6 bases, and 2 bases lay between the germline ends. Germline CDR1 reads SGHRS; CDR2 reads YFSETQ. This CDR3 has 11 amino acids. The CDR3 sequence: CASSLADTQYF. As DNA, the CDR3 is TGCGCCAGCAGCTTGGCGGATACGCAGTATTTT.

The chain has TRBV15 and TRBJ1-1; weak D call: TRBD1 (5 bases). V lost 2 bases, J lost 4 bases, and 8 bases lay in between. From germline, CDR1 is LNHNV and CDR2 YYDKDF (reference sequence). The CDR3 is 13 residues long. CDR3 residues: CATSRSQGTEAFF. CDR3 nucleotides: TGTGCCACCAGCAGATCCCAGGGCACTGAAGCTTTCTTT.

The sample holds one count of this clone. The V call is TRBV7-9, the J call TRBJ2-3; 12 positions match TRBD2. This CDR3 has 16 amino acids. Germline V gives CDR1 SEHNR, CDR2 FQNEAQ (reference sequence). With 3 bases clipped from V and 2 bases from J, the junction kept 3 bases outside the gene matches. Here the CDR3 reads CASSFTSGGSTDTQYF. As DNA, the CDR3 is TGTGCCAGCAGCTTTACTAGCGGGGGGTCCACAGATACGCAGTATTTT.